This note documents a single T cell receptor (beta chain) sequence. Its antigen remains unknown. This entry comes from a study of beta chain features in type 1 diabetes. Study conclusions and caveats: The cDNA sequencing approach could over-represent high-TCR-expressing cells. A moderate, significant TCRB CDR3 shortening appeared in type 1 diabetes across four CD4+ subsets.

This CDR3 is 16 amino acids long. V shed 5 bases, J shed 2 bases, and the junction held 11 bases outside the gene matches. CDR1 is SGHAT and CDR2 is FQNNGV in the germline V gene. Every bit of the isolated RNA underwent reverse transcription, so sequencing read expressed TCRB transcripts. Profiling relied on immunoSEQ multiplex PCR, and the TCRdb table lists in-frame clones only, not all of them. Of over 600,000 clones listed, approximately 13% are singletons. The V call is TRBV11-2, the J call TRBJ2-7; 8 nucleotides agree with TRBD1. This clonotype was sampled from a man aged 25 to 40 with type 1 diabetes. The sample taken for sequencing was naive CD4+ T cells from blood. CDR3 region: CASSPIRQGITYEQYF. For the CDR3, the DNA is TGTGCCAGCAGCCCTATTAGACAGGGGATTACCTACGAGCAGTACTTC.